The T cell receptor beta chain under discussion was sequenced for a study of T-cell memory formation after mild COVID-19. The wider study: Clusters were largely donor specific.

Looked up from germline, CDR1 is GTSNPN and CDR2 is SVGIG (reference sequence). The V end lost 0 bases, the J end lost 14 bases, and 16 bases lay between the germline ends. The CDR3 has 12 residues. Points on this clonotype: Antigen specificity is unknown.

Study-wide points: The finding that pre-infection memory included some responding clones suggested that cross-reactive memory joined. Among clones contracting day 15 to 85, CD4/CD8 was balanced, whereas later expanders leaned CD4+. Shrinking CD4+ clones resided mostly in CM and EM, and CD8+ ones in EMRA.

TCRdb passed the 5' RACE reads through MiXCR, listing each CDR3 protein once. In the table there are some 130,000 distinct CDR3 sequences, more than 15% of which are singletons. The sequence came from a man aged 18 to 30 who had mild COVID-19 (a few samples of this study predate the infection). Cell type and time point are not known. This chain connects TRBV30 to TRBJ1-2, with D unresolved. Sequencing was performed on PBMCs or a T cell subset sorted from them (not recorded which). The DNA for the CDR3 is TGTGCCTGGAGTGTAGGCGGGGAAGTTCGGACCTTC. Encoded protein: CAWSVGGEVRTF. The entire variable domain, with the rest obtained from reference TRBV30 and TRBJ1-2, is as follows: SQTIHQWPATLVQPVGSPLSLECTVEGTSNPNLYWYRQAAGRGLQLLFYSVGIGQISSEVPQNLSASRPQDRQFILSSKKLLLSDSGFYLCAWSVGGEVRTFGSGTRLTVV.